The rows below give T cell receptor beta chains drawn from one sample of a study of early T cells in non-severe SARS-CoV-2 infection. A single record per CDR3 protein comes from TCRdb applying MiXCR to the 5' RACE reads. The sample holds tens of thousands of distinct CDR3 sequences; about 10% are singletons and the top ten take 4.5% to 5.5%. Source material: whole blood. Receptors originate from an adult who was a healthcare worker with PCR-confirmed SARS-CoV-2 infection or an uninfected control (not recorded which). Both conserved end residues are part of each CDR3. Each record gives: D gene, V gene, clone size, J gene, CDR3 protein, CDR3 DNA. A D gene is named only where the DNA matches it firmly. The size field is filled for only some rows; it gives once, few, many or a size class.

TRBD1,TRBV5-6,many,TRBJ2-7,CASSSTPTGAMYEQYF,TGTGCCAGCAGTTCGACTCCGACAGGGGCAATGTACGAGCAGTACTTC
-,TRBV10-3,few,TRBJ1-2,CAISGGLYGYTF,TGTGCCATCAGTGGGGGACTCTATGGCTACACCTTC
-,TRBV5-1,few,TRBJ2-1,CASSHNRVSYNEQFF,TGCGCCAGCAGCCACAACAGGGTTAGCTACAATGAGCAGTTCTTC
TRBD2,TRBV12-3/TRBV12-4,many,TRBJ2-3,CASRTGTSGDTQYF,TGTGCCAGCAGAACCGGGACTAGCGGGGATACGCAGTATTTT
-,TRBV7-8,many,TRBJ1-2,CASSFSDNYGYTF,TGTGCCAGCAGCTTTTCAGATAACTATGGCTACACCTTC
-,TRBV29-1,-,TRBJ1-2,CSVEGGQAGYTF,TGCAGCGTTGAAGGAGGGCAGGCAGGCTACACCTTC
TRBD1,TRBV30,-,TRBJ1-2,CAWSEQGSYGYTF,TGTGCCTGGAGTGAACAGGGGAGTTATGGCTACACCTTC
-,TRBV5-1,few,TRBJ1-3,CASSLISGNTIYF,TGCGCCAGCAGCTTAATCTCTGGAAACACCATATATTTT
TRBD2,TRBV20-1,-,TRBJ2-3,CSASLAGSTDTQYF,TGCAGTGCTAGCCTAGCGGGGAGCACAGATACGCAGTATTTT
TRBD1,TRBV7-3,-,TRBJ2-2,CASSLTDRGTGELFF,TGTGCCAGCAGCTTAACGGACAGGGGGACCGGGGAGCTGTTTTTT
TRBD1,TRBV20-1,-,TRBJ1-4,CSARPDPGQGFIRTNEKLFF,TGCAGTGCTAGGCCCGACCCGGGACAGGGGTTTATTCGCACTAATGAAAAACTGTTTTTT
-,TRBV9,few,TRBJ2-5,CASSVGPAGETQYF,TGTGCCAGCAGCGTAGGACCGGCGGGGGAGACCCAGTACTTC
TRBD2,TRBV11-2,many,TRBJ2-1,CASSLRTSGYNEQFF,TGTGCCAGCAGCTTAAGGACTAGCGGTTACAATGAGCAGTTCTTC
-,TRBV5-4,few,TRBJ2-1,CASSPRLANSYNEQFF,TGTGCCAGCAGCCCTCGCCTAGCGAACTCCTACAATGAGCAGTTCTTC
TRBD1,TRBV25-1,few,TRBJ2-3,CASSDSRQGGDTQYF,TGTGCCAGCAGTGATTCAAGACAGGGGGGAGATACGCAGTATTTT
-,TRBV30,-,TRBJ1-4,CAWTPGSYNEKLFF,TGTGCCTGGACCCCGGGATCCTATAATGAAAAACTGTTTTTT
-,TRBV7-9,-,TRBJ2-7,CASSPVLSSYEQYF,TGTGCCAGCAGCCCCGTGCTAAGCTCCTACGAGCAGTACTTC
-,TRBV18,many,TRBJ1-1,CASSPTPRANTEAFF,TGTGCCAGCTCACCTACGCCCAGGGCGAACACTGAAGCTTTCTTT
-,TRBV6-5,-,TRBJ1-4,CASSYEARDEKLFF,TGTGCCAGCAGTTACGAGGCGCGTGATGAAAAACTGTTTTTT
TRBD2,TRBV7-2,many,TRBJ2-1,CASSPQRGQEQFF,TGTGCCAGCAGCCCGCAGCGGGGCCAGGAGCAGTTCTTC
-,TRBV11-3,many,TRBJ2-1,CASSSYIRRALDEQFF,TGTGCCAGCAGCTCATATATCAGGCGGGCCCTCGATGAGCAGTTCTTC
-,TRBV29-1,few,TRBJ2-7,CSVVARAYEQYF,TGCAGCGTTGTTGCCAGAGCCTACGAGCAGTACTTC
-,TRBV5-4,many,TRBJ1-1,CASSGGGRGGTEAFF,TGTGCCAGCAGCGGAGGAGGGCGGGGCGGCACTGAAGCTTTCTTT
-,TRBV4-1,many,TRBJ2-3,CASKEGGAPGTDTQYF,TGCGCCTCTAAAGAAGGGGGGGCCCCCGGCACAGATACGCAGTATTTT
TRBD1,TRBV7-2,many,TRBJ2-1,CASSSRTGFNEQFF,TGTGCCAGCAGCTCTCGGACAGGGTTTAATGAGCAGTTCTTC
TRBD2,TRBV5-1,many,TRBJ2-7,CASSLGGLAPYEQYF,TGCGCCAGCAGCTTGGGTGGACTAGCTCCCTACGAGCAGTACTTC
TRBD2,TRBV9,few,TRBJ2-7,CASSAYGVPGVSGDSLIEQYF,TGTGCCAGCAGCGCCTACGGAGTTCCTGGCGTCAGCGGGGATTCACTCATCGAGCAGTACTTC
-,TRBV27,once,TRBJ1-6,CASSLLGRRSPLHF,TGTGCCAGCAGTTTACTGGGCAGACGATCACCCCTCCACTTT
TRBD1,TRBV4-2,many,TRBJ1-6,CASSQDQGAPLHF,TGTGCCAGCAGCCAAGATCAGGGGGCACCCCTCCACTTT
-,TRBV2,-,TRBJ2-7,CASSTLTGDFHYEQYF,TGTGCCAGCAGTACTCTTACAGGGGACTTCCACTACGAGCAGTACTTC
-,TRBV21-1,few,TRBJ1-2,CASSKGTFYGYTF,TGTGCCAGCAGCAAAGGGACATTTTATGGCTACACCTTC
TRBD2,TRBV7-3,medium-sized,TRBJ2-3,CASSPRGWTSDTDTQYF,TGTGCCAGCAGCCCGCGGGGGTGGACTAGCGACACAGATACGCAGTATTTT
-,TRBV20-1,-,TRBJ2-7,CSALGPRVYEQYF,TGCAGTGCCCTTGGCCCTCGGGTCTACGAGCAGTACTTC
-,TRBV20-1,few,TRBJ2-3,CSADGVRLNTDTQYF,TGCAGTGCGGATGGGGTTCGCCTAAACACAGATACGCAGTATTTT
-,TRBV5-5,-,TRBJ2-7,CASSPADFSYEQYF,TGTGCCAGCAGCCCCGCGGACTTCAGCTACGAGCAGTACTTC
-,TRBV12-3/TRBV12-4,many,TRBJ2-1,CASSFYRYNEQFF,TGTGCCAGCAGTTTCTACAGATACAATGAGCAGTTCTTC
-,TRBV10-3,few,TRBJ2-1,CAISSLGPYNEQFF,TGTGCCATCAGTTCCCTCGGTCCCTACAATGAGCAGTTCTTC
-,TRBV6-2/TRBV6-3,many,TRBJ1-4,CASTQRSNEKLFF,TGTGCCAGCACCCAGCGATCTAATGAAAAACTGTTTTTT
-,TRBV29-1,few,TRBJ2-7,CSVVAGAYEQYF,TGCAGCGTTGTAGCAGGAGCCTACGAGCAGTACTTC
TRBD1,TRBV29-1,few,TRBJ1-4,CSVEGTGKEKLFF,TGCAGCGTTGAAGGGACAGGGAAGGAAAAACTGTTTTTT
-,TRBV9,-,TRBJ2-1,CASSAEGSSAKFF,TGTGCCAGCAGCGCGGAAGGATCGAGTGCAAAGTTCTTC
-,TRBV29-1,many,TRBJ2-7,CSVERQGYEQYF,TGCAGCGTTGAACGGCAGGGATACGAGCAGTACTTC
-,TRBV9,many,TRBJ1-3,CASSATSSGNTIYF,TGTGCCAGCAGCGCTACAAGCTCTGGAAACACCATATATTTT
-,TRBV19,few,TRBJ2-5,CASSIEWGAETQYF,TGTGCCAGTAGTATTGAGTGGGGCGCAGAGACCCAGTACTTC
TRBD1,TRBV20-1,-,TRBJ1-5,CSAIKGAGDSNQPQHF,TGCAGTGCTATTAAGGGGGCAGGGGATAGCAATCAGCCCCAGCATTTT
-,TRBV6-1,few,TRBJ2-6,CASSEAAGANVLTF,TGTGCCAGCAGTGAAGCTGCAGGGGCCAACGTCCTGACTTTC
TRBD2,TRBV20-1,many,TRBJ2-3,CSARTSGTDTQYF,TGCAGTGCTCGGACTAGCGGCACAGATACGCAGTATTTT
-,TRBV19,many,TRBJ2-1,CASSENRRGEQFF,TGTGCCAGTAGTGAAAATAGGAGGGGTGAGCAGTTCTTC
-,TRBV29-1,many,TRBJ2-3,CSVGRERKDTQYF,TGCAGCGTTGGACGGGAGAGGAAAGATACGCAGTATTTT
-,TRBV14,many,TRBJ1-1,CASSQDIAGTEAFF,TGTGCCAGCAGCCAAGATATAGCGGGCACTGAAGCTTTCTTT
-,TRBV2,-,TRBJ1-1,CASSRKNTEAFF,TGTGCCAGCAGTAGAAAGAACACTGAAGCTTTCTTT
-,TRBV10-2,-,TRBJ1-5,CASSEVAIDQPQHF,TGCGCCAGCAGTGAGGTCGCCATTGATCAGCCCCAGCATTTT
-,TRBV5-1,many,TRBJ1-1,CASSFDYAVTEAFF,TGCGCCAGCAGCTTCGACTACGCGGTGACTGAAGCTTTCTTT